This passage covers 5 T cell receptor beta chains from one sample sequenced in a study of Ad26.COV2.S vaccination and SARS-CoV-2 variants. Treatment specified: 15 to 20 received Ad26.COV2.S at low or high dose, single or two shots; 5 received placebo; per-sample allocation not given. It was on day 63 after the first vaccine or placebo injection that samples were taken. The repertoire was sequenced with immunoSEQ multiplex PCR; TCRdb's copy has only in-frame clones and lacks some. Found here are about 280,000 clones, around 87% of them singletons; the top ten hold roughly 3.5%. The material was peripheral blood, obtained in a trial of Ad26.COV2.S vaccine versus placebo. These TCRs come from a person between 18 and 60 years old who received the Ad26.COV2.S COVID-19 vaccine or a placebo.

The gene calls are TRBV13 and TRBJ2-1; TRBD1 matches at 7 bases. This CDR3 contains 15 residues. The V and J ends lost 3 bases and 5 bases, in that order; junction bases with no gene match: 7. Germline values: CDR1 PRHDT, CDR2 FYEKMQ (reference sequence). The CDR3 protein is CASSFRPTGDNEQFF. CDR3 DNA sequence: TGTGCCAGCAGCTTTCGACCCACAGGGGACAATGAGCAGTTCTTC.

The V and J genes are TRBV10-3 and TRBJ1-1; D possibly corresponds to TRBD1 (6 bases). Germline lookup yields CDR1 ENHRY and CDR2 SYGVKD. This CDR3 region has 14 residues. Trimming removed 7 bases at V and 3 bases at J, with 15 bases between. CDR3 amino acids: CAITYTGSYTEAFF. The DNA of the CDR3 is TGTGCCATCACTTATACAGGGAGTTACACTGAAGCTTTCTTT.

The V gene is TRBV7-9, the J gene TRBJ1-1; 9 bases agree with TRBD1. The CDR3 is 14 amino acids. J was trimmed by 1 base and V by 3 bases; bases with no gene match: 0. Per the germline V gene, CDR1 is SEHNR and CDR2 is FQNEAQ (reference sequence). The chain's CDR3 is CASSLDRGNTEAFF. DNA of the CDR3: TGTGCCAGCAGCTTGGACAGGGGGAACACTGAAGCTTTCTTT.

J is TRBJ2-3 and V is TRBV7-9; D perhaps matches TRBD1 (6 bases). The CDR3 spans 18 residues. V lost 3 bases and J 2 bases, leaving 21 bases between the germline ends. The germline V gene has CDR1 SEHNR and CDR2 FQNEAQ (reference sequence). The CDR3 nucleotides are TGTGCCAGCAGCTTCCCCTGGACAGAGTTTAGATTCACAGATACGCAGTATTTT. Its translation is CASSFPWTEFRFTDTQYF.

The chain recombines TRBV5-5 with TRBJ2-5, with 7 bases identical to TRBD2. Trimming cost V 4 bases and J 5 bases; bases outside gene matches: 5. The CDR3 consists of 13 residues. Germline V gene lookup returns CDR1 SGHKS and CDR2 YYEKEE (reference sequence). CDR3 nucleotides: TGTGCCAGCAGCGGGGGGGACTTGGAGACCCAGTACTTC. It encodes CASSGGDLETQYF. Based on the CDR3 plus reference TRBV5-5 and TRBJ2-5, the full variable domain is DAGVTQSPTHLIKTRGQQVTLRCSPISGHKSVSWYQQVLGQGPQFIFQYYEKEERGRGNFPDRFSARQFPNYSSELNVNALLLGDSALYLCASSGGDLETQYFGPGTRLLVL.